This T cell receptor beta chain was identified during a study of blood T cell repertoires in COVID-19. Study at large: COVID-19 samples from acute and convalescent phases originated in the United States, Italy and Spain.

Residents of about two dozen US areas, aged roughly 18 to 89 years, made up the participants. Cohort 3 donors counted as recovered after two negative PCRs, clearance, or resolved symptoms. Under the authors' procedure: Reference gene primer amplification yielded estimated nucleated cell counts. Sequencing used immunoSEQ multiplex PCR; TCRdb keeps in-frame clones, though not all of them. From that table come the V and J calls and clone size; the DNA was used to work out D and trimming. The sample includes almost 400,000 clones, approximately 89% of them seen just once. Germline lookup yields CDR1 MNHEY and CDR2 SMNVEV (reference sequence). The CDR3 totals 11 residues. V lost 3 bases to trimming and J lost 13 bases, with 10 bases between them.

Sample: PBMCs or T cells enriched from blood (not recorded which). The V gene is TRBV27, the J gene TRBJ2-1; perhaps TRBD1 as D (6 bases). The clonotype was recovered from a woman in her thirties who had recovered from COVID-19. Here the CDR3 DNA reads TGTGCCAGCAGTTTCGGACAGACCCAGTTCTTC. Amino acids: CASSFGQTQFF.